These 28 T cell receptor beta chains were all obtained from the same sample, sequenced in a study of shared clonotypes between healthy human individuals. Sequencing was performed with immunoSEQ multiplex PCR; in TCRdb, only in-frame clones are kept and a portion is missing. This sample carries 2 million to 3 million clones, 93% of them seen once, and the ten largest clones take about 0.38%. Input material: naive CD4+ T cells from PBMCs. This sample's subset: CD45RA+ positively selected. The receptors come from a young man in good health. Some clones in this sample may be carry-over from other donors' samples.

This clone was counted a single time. The CDR3, as DNA: TGTGCCAGTAGATCGGGACAGGGTAACGAGCAGTACTTC. It is translated as CASRSGQGNEQYF. The gene calls are TRBV19 and TRBJ2-7; 9 bases line up with TRBD1. CDR3 size: 13 residues. Germline CDR1 reads LNHDA; CDR2 reads SQIVND (reference sequence). V shed 6 bases and J 5 bases; nucleotides not matched to a gene: 5.

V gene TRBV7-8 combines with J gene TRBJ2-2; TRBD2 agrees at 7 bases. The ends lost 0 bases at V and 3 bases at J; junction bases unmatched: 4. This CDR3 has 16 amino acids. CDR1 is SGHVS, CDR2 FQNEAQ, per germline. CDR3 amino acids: CASSLAGGIYTGELFF. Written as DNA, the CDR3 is TGTGCCAGCAGCTTAGCCGGGGGGATTTACACCGGGGAGCTGTTTTTT.

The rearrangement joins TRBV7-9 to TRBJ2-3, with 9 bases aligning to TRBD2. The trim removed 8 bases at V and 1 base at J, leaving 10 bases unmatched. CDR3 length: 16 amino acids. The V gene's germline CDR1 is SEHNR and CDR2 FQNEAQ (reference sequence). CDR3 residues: CASSGLASPGTDTQYF. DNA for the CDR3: TGTGCCAGCTCGGGACTAGCTTCTCCGGGCACAGATACGCAGTATTTT. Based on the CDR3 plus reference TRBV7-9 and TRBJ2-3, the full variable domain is DTGVSQNPRHKITKRGQNVTFRCDPISEHNRLYWYRQTLGQGPEFLTYFQNEAQLEKSRLLSDRFSAERPKGSFSTLEIQRTEQGDSAMYLCASSGLASPGTDTQYFGPGTRLTVL.

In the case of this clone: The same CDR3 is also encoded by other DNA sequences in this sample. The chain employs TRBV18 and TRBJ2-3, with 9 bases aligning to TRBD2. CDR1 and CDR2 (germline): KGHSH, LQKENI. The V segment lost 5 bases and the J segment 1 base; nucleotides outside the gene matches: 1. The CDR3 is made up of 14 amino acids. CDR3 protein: CASSWTSGTDTQYF. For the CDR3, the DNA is TGTGCCAGCTCATGGACTAGCGGCACAGATACGCAGTATTTT.

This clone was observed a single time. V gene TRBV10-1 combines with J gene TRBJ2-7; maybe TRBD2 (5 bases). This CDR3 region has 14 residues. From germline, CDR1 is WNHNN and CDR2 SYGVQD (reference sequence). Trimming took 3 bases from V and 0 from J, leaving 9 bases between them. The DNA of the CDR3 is TGCGCCAGCAGTGAAGCGCGGGCCTCCTACGAGCAGTACTTC. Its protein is CASSEARASYEQYF.

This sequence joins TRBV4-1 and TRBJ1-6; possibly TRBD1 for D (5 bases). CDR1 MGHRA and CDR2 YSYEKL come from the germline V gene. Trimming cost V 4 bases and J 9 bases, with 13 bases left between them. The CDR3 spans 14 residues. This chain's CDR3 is CASSLQVQGSPLHF. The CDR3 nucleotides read TGCGCCAGCAGCCTACAGGTCCAGGGTTCACCCCTCCACTTT.

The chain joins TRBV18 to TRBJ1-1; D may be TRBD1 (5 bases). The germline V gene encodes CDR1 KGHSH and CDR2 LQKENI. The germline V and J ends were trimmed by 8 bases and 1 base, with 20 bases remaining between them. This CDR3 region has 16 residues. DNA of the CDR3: TGTGCCAGCCCCCCCGGGACTTCCAAGGGGAACACTGAAGCTTTCTTT. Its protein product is CASPPGTSKGNTEAFF.

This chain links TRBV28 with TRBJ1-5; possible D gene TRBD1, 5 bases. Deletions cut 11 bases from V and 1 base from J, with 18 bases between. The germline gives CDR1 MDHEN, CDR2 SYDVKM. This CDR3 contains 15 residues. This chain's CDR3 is CAVLGGARSNQPQHF. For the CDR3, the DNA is TGTGCCGTCCTCGGAGGGGCCAGGAGCAATCAGCCCCAGCATTTT.

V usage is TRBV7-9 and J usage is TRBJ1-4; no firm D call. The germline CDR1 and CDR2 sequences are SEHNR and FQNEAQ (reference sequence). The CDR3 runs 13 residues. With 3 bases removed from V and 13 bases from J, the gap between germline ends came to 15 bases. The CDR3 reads CASSFAPTNRLFF. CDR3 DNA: TGTGCCAGCAGCTTCGCCCCAACCAATAGACTGTTTTTT.

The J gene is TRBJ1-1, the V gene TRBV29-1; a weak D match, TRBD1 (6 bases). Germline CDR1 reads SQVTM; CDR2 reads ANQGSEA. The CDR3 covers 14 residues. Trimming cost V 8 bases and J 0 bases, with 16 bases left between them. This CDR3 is CSLTGRLMNTEAFF. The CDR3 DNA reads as TGCAGCCTCACAGGGCGTCTAATGAACACTGAAGCTTTCTTT.

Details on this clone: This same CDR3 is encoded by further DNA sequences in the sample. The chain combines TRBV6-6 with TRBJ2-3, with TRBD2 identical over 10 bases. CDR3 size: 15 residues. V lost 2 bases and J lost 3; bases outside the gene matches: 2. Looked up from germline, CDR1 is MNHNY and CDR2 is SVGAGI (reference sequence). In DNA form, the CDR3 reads TGTGCCAGCAGTTACAGCGGGAGGGTTACAGATACGCAGTATTTT. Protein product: CASSYSGRVTDTQYF.

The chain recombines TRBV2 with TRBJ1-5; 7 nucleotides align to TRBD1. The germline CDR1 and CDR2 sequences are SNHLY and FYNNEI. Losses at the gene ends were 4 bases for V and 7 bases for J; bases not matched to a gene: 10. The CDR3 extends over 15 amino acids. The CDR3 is CASSVQGVRNQPQHF. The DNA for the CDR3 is TGTGCCAGCAGTGTTCAGGGGGTAAGGAACCAGCCCCAGCATTTT.

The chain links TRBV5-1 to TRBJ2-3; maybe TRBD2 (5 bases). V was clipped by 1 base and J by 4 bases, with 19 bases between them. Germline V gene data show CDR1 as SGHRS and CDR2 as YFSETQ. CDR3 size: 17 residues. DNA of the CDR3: TGCGCCAGCAGCTTGAGTCACCGCGGCCAAGCGGCAGATACGCAGTATTTT. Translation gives CASSLSHRGQAADTQYF. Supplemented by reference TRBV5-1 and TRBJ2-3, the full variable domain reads KAGVTQTPRYLIKTRGQQVTLSCSPISGHRSVSWYQQTPGQGLQFLFEYFSETQRNKGNFPGRFSGRQFSNSRSEMNVSTLELGDSALYLCASSLSHRGQAADTQYFGPGTRLTVL.

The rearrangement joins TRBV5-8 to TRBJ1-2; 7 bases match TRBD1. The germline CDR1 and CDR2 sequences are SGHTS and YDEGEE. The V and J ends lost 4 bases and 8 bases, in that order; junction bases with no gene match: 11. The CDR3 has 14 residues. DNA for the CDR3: TGTGCCAGCAGCCAACAGGGGACCTATCGCGGCTACACCTTC. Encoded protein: CASSQQGTYRGYTF.

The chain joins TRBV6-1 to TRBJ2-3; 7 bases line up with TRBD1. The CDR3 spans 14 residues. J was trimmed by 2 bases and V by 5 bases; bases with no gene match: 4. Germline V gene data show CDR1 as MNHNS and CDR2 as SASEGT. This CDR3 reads CASSLTGFTDTQYF. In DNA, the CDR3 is TGTGCCAGCAGTTTGACAGGGTTCACAGATACGCAGTATTTT.

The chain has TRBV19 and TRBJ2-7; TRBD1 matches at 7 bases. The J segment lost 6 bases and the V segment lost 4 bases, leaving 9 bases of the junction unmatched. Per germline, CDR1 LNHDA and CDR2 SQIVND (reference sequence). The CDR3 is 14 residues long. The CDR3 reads CASSNQGDRVEQYF. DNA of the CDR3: TGTGCCAGTAGTAACCAGGGGGATAGGGTCGAGCAGTACTTC.

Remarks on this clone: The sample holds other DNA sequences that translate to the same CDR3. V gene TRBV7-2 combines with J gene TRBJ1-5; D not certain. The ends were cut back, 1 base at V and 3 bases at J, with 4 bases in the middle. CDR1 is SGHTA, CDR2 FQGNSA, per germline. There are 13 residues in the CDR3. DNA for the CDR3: TGTGCCAGCAGCTTAGACCCCAATCAGCCCCAGCATTTT. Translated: CASSLDPNQPQHF.

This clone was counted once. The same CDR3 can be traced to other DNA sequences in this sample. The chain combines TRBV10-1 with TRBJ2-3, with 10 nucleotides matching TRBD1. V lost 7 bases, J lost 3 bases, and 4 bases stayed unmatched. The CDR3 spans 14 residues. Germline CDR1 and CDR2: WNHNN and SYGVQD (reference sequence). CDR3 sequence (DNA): TGCGCCAGCAAGGGACAGGGGAGGACAGATACGCAGTATTTT. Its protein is CASKGQGRTDTQYF.

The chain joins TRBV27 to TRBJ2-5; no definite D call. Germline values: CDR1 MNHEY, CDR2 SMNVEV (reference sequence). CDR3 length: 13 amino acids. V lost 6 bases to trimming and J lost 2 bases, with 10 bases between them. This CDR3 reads CASRSPVQETQYF. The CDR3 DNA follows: TGTGCCAGCAGGTCTCCTGTGCAAGAGACCCAGTACTTC.

The CDR3 coding sequence is TGTGCCAGCTCACCACGGGGCGGGACTAAAGGTGATACGCAGTATTTT. Protein sequence: CASSPRGGTKGDTQYF. The V and J genes are TRBV18 and TRBJ2-3; the match to TRBD2 covers 7 bases. This CDR3 contains 16 residues. Per germline, CDR1 KGHSH and CDR2 LQKENI. Losses at the gene ends were 1 base for V and 6 bases for J; bases not matched to a gene: 10.

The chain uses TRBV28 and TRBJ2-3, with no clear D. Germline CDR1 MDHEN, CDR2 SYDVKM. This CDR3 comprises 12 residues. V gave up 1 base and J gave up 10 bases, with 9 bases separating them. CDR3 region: CASSLYLSSQYF. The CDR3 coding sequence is TGTGCCAGCAGTTTATATCTAAGCTCGCAGTATTTT.

Here the CDR3 reads CASSGDGGSYEQYF. The DNA of the CDR3 is TGTGCCAGCAGTGGGGACGGTGGCTCCTACGAGCAGTACTTC. V and J are TRBV28 and TRBJ2-5; D may be TRBD1 or TRBD2 (5 bases each). The better agreement between TRBJ2-7 and the DNA end casts doubt on the J call. The germline V gene encodes CDR1 MDHEN and CDR2 SYDVKM. The CDR3 is 14 amino acids.

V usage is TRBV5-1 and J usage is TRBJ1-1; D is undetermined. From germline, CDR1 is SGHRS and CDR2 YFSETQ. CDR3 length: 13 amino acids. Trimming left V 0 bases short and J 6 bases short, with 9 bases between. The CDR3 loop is CASSLGGAPEAFF. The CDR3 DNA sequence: TGCGCCAGCAGCTTGGGCGGTGCGCCTGAAGCTTTCTTT.

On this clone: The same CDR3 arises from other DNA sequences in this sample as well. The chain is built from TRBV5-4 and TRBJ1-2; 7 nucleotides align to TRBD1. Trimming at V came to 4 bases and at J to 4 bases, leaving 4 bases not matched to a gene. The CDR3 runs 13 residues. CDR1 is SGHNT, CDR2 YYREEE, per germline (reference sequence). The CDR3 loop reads CASSLTGAYGYTF. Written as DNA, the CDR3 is TGTGCCAGCAGCCTTACAGGGGCCTATGGCTACACCTTC.

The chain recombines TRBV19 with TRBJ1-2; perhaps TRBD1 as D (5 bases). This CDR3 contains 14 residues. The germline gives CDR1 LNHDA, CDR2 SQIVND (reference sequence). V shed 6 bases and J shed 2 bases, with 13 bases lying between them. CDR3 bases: TGTGCCAGTAGCGCCGGGGGGAGGAACTATGGCTACACCTTC. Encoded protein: CASSAGGRNYGYTF.

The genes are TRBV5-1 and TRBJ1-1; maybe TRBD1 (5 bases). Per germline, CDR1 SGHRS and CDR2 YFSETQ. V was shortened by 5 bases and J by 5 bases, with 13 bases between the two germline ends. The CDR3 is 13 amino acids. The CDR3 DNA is TGCGCCAGCAGATTCAGGGAGGGGACTGAAGCTTTCTTT. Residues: CASRFREGTEAFF. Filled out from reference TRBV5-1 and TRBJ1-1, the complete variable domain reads KAGVTQTPRYLIKTRGQQVTLSCSPISGHRSVSWYQQTPGQGLQFLFEYFSETQRNKGNFPGRFSGRQFSNSRSEMNVSTLELGDSALYLCASRFREGTEAFFGQGTRLTVV.

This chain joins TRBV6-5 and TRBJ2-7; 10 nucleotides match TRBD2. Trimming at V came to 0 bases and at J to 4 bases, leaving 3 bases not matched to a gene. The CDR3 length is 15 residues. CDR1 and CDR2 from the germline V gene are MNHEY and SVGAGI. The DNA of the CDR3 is TGTGCCAGCAGTTACTCTAGCGGGAGGAATTACGAGCAGTACTTC. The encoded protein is CASSYSSGRNYEQYF.

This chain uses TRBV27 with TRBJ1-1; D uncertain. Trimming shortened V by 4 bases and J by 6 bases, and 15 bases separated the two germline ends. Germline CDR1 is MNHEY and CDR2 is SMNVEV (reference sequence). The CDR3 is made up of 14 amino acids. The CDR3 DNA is TGTGCCAGCAGTTCCCCTGGGGTGAGCCCTGAAGCTTTCTTT. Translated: CASSSPGVSPEAFF.